A single sample gave rise to the 11 T cell receptor beta chains below, sequenced in a study of cytomegalovirus exposure and HLA in healthy donors. The PCR used 60 Vbeta and 13 Jbeta primers. Sequenced by immunoSEQ multiplex PCR; TCRdb stores in-frame clones only, minus some. The sample has around 200,000 clones; around three quarters are singletons. Sequencing was done on a sample of PBMCs. These receptors came from a man between 40 and 49 years old in good health and CMV-seronegative.

This clone occurred once. This rearrangement joins TRBV10-1 to TRBJ2-1, with TRBD2 identical over 8 bases. The trim removed 7 bases at V and 10 bases at J, leaving 9 bases unmatched. In germline, CDR1 is WNHNN, CDR2 SYGVQD (reference sequence). The CDR3 sequence is 13 residues long. CDR3 DNA: TGCGCCAGCACCCAGAGCGGGAGCGACGAGCAGTTCTTC. It codes for CASTQSGSDEQFF.

On this clone: One end of the junction does not line up with germline, which may come from a read error. The chain employs TRBV7-9 and TRBJ1-1; D is unresolved. Germline V gene lookup returns CDR1 SEHNR and CDR2 FQNEAQ (reference sequence). The CDR3 extends over 13 amino acids. The CDR3 bases are TGTTCCAGCAGCCTACAGAGAAACACTGAAGCTTTCTTT. It yields the protein CSSSLQRNTEAFF. The complete variable domain, with remaining parts taken from reference TRBV7-9 and TRBJ1-1, reads DTGVSQNPRHKITKRGQNVTFRCDPISEHNRLYWYRQTLGQGPEFLTYFQNEAQLEKSRLLSDRFSAERPKGSFSTLEIQRTEQGDSAMYLCSSSLQRNTEAFFGQGTRLTVV.

The V gene is TRBV10-2, the J gene TRBJ1-5; D unclear. In germline, CDR1 is WSHSY, CDR2 SAAADI. This CDR3 has 15 amino acids. The germline V and J ends were trimmed by 7 bases and 2 bases, with 15 bases remaining between them. CDR3 protein: CASTVGVRGNQPQHF. The CDR3 DNA reads as TGCGCCAGCACCGTAGGAGTTAGAGGCAATCAGCCCCAGCATTTT.

This clone was observed a few times. The chain combines TRBV6-5 with TRBJ2-3, with TRBD2 identical over 10 bases. The CDR3 totals 13 residues. Looked up from germline, CDR1 is MNHEY and CDR2 is SVGAGI. V lost 3 bases to trimming and J lost 6 bases; unmatched junction nucleotides: 0. The CDR3 DNA sequence: TGTGCCAGCAGTTATAGCGGGGGGGATACGCAGTATTTT. Translated, it gives CASSYSGGDTQYF.

As regards this clone: Other DNA sequences in the sample encode the same CDR3. The chain links TRBV6-5 to TRBJ1-1; D unclear. CDR1 is MNHEY, CDR2 SVGAGI, per germline. Trimming pared 6 bases from V and 1 base from J, leaving 6 bases between. CDR3 length: 12 amino acids. The CDR3 DNA reads TGTGCCAGCAGCAGAGGGAACACTGAAGCTTTCTTT. This gives the protein CASSRGNTEAFF.

The chain has TRBV5-8 and TRBJ1-2, with TRBD1 identical over 8 bases. Germline V gene sequence: CDR1 SGHTS, CDR2 YDEGEE. V gave up 4 bases and J gave up 6 bases; unmatched junction bases: 11. The CDR3 covers 15 residues. CDR3 sequence reads: CASSAYSGTGHGYTF. Written as DNA, the CDR3 is TGTGCCAGCAGCGCCTACTCCGGGACAGGTCATGGCTACACCTTC. Complete variable domain (other parts from reference TRBV5-8 and TRBJ1-2): EAGVTQSPTHLIKTRGQQATLRCSPISGHTSVYWYQQALGLGLQFLLWYDEGEERNRGNFPPRFSGRQFPNYSSELNVNALELEDSALYLCASSAYSGTGHGYTFGSGTRLTVV.

V and J are TRBV4-2 and TRBJ1-1; a possible D gene is TRBD1 (5 bases). CDR1 LGHNA and CDR2 YNFKEQ come from the germline V gene. The CDR3 is 14 amino acids. V gave up 3 bases and J gave up 1 base, with 9 bases separating them. The CDR3 reads CASSHLGENTEAFF. In DNA form, the CDR3 reads TGTGCCAGCAGCCACCTAGGGGAGAACACTGAAGCTTTCTTT.

A few counts support this clone. V usage is TRBV30 and J usage is TRBJ2-1; D possibly corresponds to TRBD2 (5 bases). Germline V gene lookup returns CDR1 GTSNPN and CDR2 SVGIG (reference sequence). Trimming pared 0 bases from V and 9 bases from J, leaving 12 bases between. The CDR3 totals 13 residues. The CDR3 reads CAWSVRGRGEQFF. The CDR3 coding sequence is TGTGCCTGGAGTGTTAGAGGGCGCGGTGAGCAGTTCTTC.

The CDR3 here is CASSQRGVNTGELFF. The CDR3 coding sequence is TGTGCCAGCAGCCAGCGGGGCGTGAACACCGGGGAGCTGTTTTTT. V and J are TRBV7-8 and TRBJ2-2; TRBD2 matches 7 bases. Germline-derived CDR1 and CDR2 are SGHVS and FQNEAQ. Unmatched junction bases numbered 4, after V lost 5 bases and J lost 1 base. The CDR3 runs 15 residues.

The rearrangement links TRBV6-8 to TRBJ1-1; D gene uncertain. Deletions cut 0 bases from V and 1 base from J, with 9 bases between. This CDR3 region has 15 residues. Per germline, CDR1 MNHGY and CDR2 SAAAGT. CDR3 sequence (DNA): TGTGCCAGCAGTTACTCGTATCGGTGGAACACTGAAGCTTTCTTT. Translated: CASSYSYRWNTEAFF.

The chain has TRBV10-3 and TRBJ2-2; 7 positions match TRBD2. CDR1 ENHRY and CDR2 SYGVKD come from the germline V gene. The trim removed 8 bases at V and 4 bases at J, leaving 7 bases unmatched. The CDR3 loop spans 14 amino acids. CDR3 nucleotides: TGTGCCATCGGGGCGGGAGAGAGCACCGGGGAGCTGTTTTTT. It specifies CAIGAGESTGELFF.